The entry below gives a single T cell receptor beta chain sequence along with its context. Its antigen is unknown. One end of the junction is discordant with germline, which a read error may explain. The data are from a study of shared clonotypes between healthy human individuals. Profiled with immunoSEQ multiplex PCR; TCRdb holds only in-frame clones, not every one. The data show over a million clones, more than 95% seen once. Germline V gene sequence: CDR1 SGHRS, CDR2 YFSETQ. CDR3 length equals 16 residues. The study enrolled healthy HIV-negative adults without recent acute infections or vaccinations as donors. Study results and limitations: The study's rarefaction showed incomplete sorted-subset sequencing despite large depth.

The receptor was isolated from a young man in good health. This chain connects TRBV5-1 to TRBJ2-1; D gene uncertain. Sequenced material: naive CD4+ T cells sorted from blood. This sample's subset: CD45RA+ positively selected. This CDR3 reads CASSYGLRSSLNEQFF. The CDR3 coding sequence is TGCGCCAGCAGCTACGGGCTCCGGAGTAGCCTGAATGAGCAATTCTTC. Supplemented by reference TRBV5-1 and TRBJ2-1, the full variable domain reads KAGVTQTPRYLIKTRGQQVTLSCSPISGHRSVSWYQQTPGQGLQFLFEYFSETQRNKGNFPGRFSGRQFSNSRSEMNVSTLELGDSALYLCASSYGLRSSLNEQFFGPGTRLTVL.